The clone carrying this T cell receptor (beta chain) was counted only a few times. From germline, CDR1 is SGHRS and CDR2 YFSETQ. The CDR3 contains 14 residues. The ends lost 2 bases at V and 4 bases at J; junction bases unmatched: 4. Full-length variable regions came from constant-region reverse primers plus semi-nested Nested Universal Primer A PCR. TCRdb recomputed calls from the 5' RACE reads with MiXCR, one row per CDR3 protein. This table has some 62,000 distinct CDR3 sequences, just under 30% appearing once. This chain joins TRBV5-1 and TRBJ1-1, with 8 bases that match TRBD1. The source of this sequence is a female donor with breast cancer. Sample: tumor-infiltrating naive CD4+ T cells sorted from the breast tumor. Subset indicated: naive CD4+ T cells, CD4+CD45RA+CD25-. CDR3 amino acids: CASSFRGLGTEAFF. CDR3 nucleotide sequence: TGCGCCAGCAGCTTCAGGGGGCTTGGCACTGAAGCTTTCTTT.